The rows below give T cell receptor beta chains drawn from one sample of a study of PD-L1 blockade in urothelial cancer. Measured with immunoSEQ multiplex PCR; TCRdb has only the in-frame clones, and not every one. The sample gives more than 70,000 clones, around nine tenths of which show up once; 3% to 4% is in the top ten. This specimen consisted of PBMCs, obtained around atezolizumab (anti-PD-L1) treatment. The receptor source for this set is a man in his 60s with urothelial cancer. Both conserved end residues are part of each CDR3. D genes are given only for firm matches. Expanded clones are given a class, and other clones once, few, many or no size at all.

clone size	J gene	D gene	V gene	CDR3 protein	CDR3 DNA
-	TRBJ2-3	TRBD1	TRBV29-1	CSVSRTGGADTQYF	TGCAGCGTTAGTAGGACAGGGGGCGCTGATACGCAGTATTTT
-	TRBJ2-3	TRBD1	TRBV5-1	CASSLTTGGLTDTQYF	TGCGCCAGCAGCTTGACCACAGGGGGCCTTACAGATACGCAGTATTTT
-	TRBJ1-5	-	TRBV10-1	CASSEYGRQPQHF	TGCGCCAGCAGTGAGTATGGCCGCCAGCCCCAGCATTTT
-	TRBJ1-3	-	TRBV10-3	CAISESNLRGTGNTIYF	TGTGCCATCAGTGAGTCGAATCTTAGGGGCACTGGAAACACCATATATTTT
-	TRBJ2-7	TRBD1	TRBV5-1	CASSLGQGTRNTYEQYF	TGCGCCAGCAGCCTCGGACAGGGGACCCGTAATACCTACGAGCAGTACTTC
-	TRBJ2-3	TRBD2	TRBV9	CASSAPWSGGFRTDTQYF	TGTGCCAGCAGCGCCCCGTGGAGCGGGGGGTTTCGCACAGATACGCAGTATTTT
-	TRBJ2-2	-	TRBV6-5	CASTLGWGLAGELFF	TGTGCCAGCACCTTAGGTTGGGGCTTGGCCGGGGAGCTGTTTTTT
-	TRBJ2-3	TRBD2	TRBV27	CASSLWTSGGTDTQYF	TGTGCCAGCAGTCTCTGGACTAGCGGGGGCACAGATACGCAGTATTTT
once	TRBJ2-3	TRBD1	TRBV5-1	CASSPLQGETDTQYF	TGCGCCAGCAGCCCTCTACAGGGGGAAACAGATACGCAGTATTTT
-	TRBJ2-3	-	TRBV7-9	CASRSVGGSTDTQYF	TGTGCCAGCCGATCGGTGGGCGGGAGCACAGATACGCAGTATTTT
-	TRBJ1-5	-	TRBV19	CASSLVRGTSNQHF	TGTGCCAGTAGTCTGGTTCGGGGGACTAGCAATCAACATTTT
once	TRBJ2-7	-	TRBV28	CASSLSGGVRNEQYF	TGTGCCAGCAGTTTATCGGGGGGCGTTAGGAACGAGCAGTACTTC
-	TRBJ1-2	TRBD1	TRBV27	CASSSGQGGYTF	TGTGCCAGCAGCTCGGGACAGGGGGGCTACACCTTC
-	TRBJ1-4	-	TRBV7-9	CASTSRDSATNEKLFF	TGTGCCAGCACCTCTAGGGACTCGGCAACTAATGAAAAACTGTTTTTT
-	TRBJ2-1	TRBD1	TRBV27	CASSLRGQGNEQFF	TGTGCCAGCAGTTTAAGGGGACAGGGCAATGAGCAGTTCTTC
-	TRBJ1-4	TRBD1	TRBV2	CASVTTGTDEKLFF	TGTGCCAGCGTCACTACCGGGACAGATGAAAAACTGTTTTTT
-	TRBJ2-1	TRBD2	TRBV6-4	CASRVTSGSYNEQFF	TGTGCCAGCAGGGTGACTAGCGGGTCCTACAATGAGCAGTTCTTC
-	TRBJ2-7	TRBD2	TRBV7-9	CASSLQAGGYEQYF	TGTGCCAGCAGCTTACAAGCGGGAGGGTACGAGCAGTACTTC
-	TRBJ2-7	TRBD2	TRBV11-2	CASSLRWTTGGVVKQYF	TGTGCCAGCAGCTTAAGGTGGACAACGGGAGGAGTAGTAAAGCAGTACTTC
-	TRBJ2-5	TRBD1	TRBV7-2	CASSRQTGMEETQYF	TGTGCCAGCAGTCGCCAGACAGGGATGGAAGAGACCCAGTACTTC
-	TRBJ1-4	TRBD1	TRBV5-1	CASSLRQGAGEKLFF	TGCGCCAGCAGCTTACGACAGGGGGCAGGTGAAAAACTGTTTTTT
-	TRBJ2-7	TRBD2	TRBV10-3	CAISETGLAGYEQYF	TGTGCCATCAGTGAAACTGGGCTAGCGGGCTACGAGCAGTACTTC
-	TRBJ1-2	-	TRBV19	CASSMGAGLDYGYTF	TGTGCCAGTAGTATGGGCGCGGGGCTCGACTATGGCTACACCTTC
once	TRBJ2-2	TRBD2	TRBV4-3	CASSPTGTSGMNGELFF	TGCGCCAGCAGCCCCACGGGGACTAGCGGGATGAACGGGGAGCTGTTTTTT
-	TRBJ1-4	-	TRBV5-4	CASSLDGEKLFF	TGTGCCAGCAGCTTGGACGGGGAAAAACTGTTTTTT
-	TRBJ2-3	-	TRBV28	CASTTSGSSTDTQYF	TGTGCCAGCACCACCTCGGGGTCTAGCACAGATACGCAGTATTTT
-	TRBJ1-2	-	TRBV11-2	CASSRTAANYGYTF	TGTGCCAGCAGCCGTACAGCAGCCAACTATGGCTACACCTTC
-	TRBJ2-2	-	TRBV6-5	CASSFQQNTGELFF	TGTGCCAGCAGTTTTCAACAGAACACCGGGGAGCTGTTTTTT
once	TRBJ1-2	-	TRBV15	CATSREGAPGYTF	TGTGCCACCAGCAGAGAAGGGGCGCCGGGCTACACCTTC
few	TRBJ1-3	TRBD1	TRBV7-9	CASSLRDRVSGNTIYF	TGTGCCAGCAGCTTAAGGGACAGGGTCTCTGGAAACACCATATATTTT
-	TRBJ2-1	-	TRBV10-3	CAISDLNEQFF	TGTGCCATCAGTGACCTCAATGAGCAGTTCTTC
-	TRBJ2-1	-	TRBV9	CASTSGHSHHNEQFF	TGTGCCAGCACCTCGGGTCATAGCCACCACAATGAGCAGTTCTTC
-	TRBJ2-7	TRBD2	TRBV6-1	CASSEPGLAGGPYEQYF	TGTGCCAGCAGTGAACCGGGACTAGCGGGAGGGCCCTACGAGCAGTACTTC
-	TRBJ2-5	-	TRBV28	CASSSGQGTRETQYF	TGTGCCAGCAGCTCCGGCCAGGGTACGCGGGAGACCCAGTACTTC
-	TRBJ1-1	TRBD1	TRBV18	CASSNDREAAEAFF	TGTGCCAGCTCAAACGACAGGGAGGCGGCTGAAGCTTTCTTT
-	TRBJ2-2	TRBD1	TRBV5-1	CASSPPGQINTGELFF	TGCGCCAGCAGCCCGCCGGGACAGATAAACACCGGGGAGCTGTTTTTT
-	TRBJ2-1	TRBD2	TRBV7-8	CASSPRTSGGFNEQFF	TGTGCCAGCAGCCCCCGGACTAGCGGGGGGTTCAATGAGCAGTTCTTC
-	TRBJ1-2	-	TRBV6-1	CASGAGLGYTF	TGTGCCAGCGGAGCGGGTTTAGGCTACACCTTC
-	TRBJ1-2	TRBD1	TRBV2	CASSQQGQGRGYTF	TGTGCCAGCAGTCAACAGGGACAGGGCCGCGGCTACACCTTC
-	TRBJ2-7	-	TRBV1	CTSSQVASYFDEQYF	TGCACCAGCAGCCAAGTGGCTAGCTATTTCGACGAGCAGTACTTC
few	TRBJ2-2	-	TRBV29-1	CSVHNRVTGELFF	TGCAGCGTTCACAACAGGGTCACCGGGGAGCTGTTTTTT
-	TRBJ1-2	TRBD1	TRBV20-1	CSATDRDGYTF	TGCAGTGCAACTGACAGGGACGGCTACACCTTC
-	TRBJ2-1	TRBD2	TRBV4-2	CASSQGQRGEGFDEQFF	TGTGCCAGCAGCCAAGGTCAGCGGGGGGAAGGGTTCGATGAGCAGTTCTTC
-	TRBJ1-3	-	TRBV5-5	CASSLNRPTGNTIYF	TGTGCCAGCAGCTTGAACAGACCTACTGGAAACACCATATATTTT
-	TRBJ2-1	-	TRBV5-1	CASSLAWGRAYNEQFF	TGCGCCAGCAGCTTGGCGTGGGGGCGGGCCTACAATGAGCAGTTCTTC
-	TRBJ2-1	TRBD2	TRBV15	CATSRDHSGSNEQFF	TGTGCCACCAGCAGAGATCATAGCGGGAGTAATGAGCAGTTCTTC
few	TRBJ1-5	TRBD1	TRBV7-9	CASSSFGTGLQPQHF	TGTGCCAGCAGCTCCTTTGGGACAGGGCTTCAGCCCCAGCATTTT
-	TRBJ2-1	TRBD2	TRBV7-3	CASSLLAGGPNEQFF	TGTGCCAGCAGCTTGCTAGCGGGGGGCCCCAATGAGCAGTTCTTC
-	TRBJ2-7	-	TRBV7-9	CASSSPATGQHSSYEQYF	TGTGCCAGCAGCTCCCCGGCGACAGGACAGCACAGCTCCTACGAGCAGTACTTC
-	TRBJ2-7	TRBD2	TRBV6-1	CASTFLAGGPYEQYF	TGTGCCAGCACCTTTCTAGCGGGAGGCCCCTACGAGCAGTACTTC
-	TRBJ2-7	-	TRBV7-6	CATSLGSGSYEQYF	TGTGCCACCAGCTTAGGATCAGGGTCCTACGAGCAGTACTTC
-	TRBJ2-7	TRBD2	TRBV10-3	CAISESRAGVSGEQYF	TGTGCCATCAGTGAGTCGAGGGCGGGAGTAAGTGGTGAGCAGTACTTC
-	TRBJ2-7	TRBD1	TRBV11-2	CASSKLTGQGLYEQYF	TGTGCCAGCAGCAAACTCACGGGACAGGGACTTTACGAGCAGTACTTC
few	TRBJ2-1	-	TRBV7-8	CASSQTYNEQFF	TGTGCCAGCAGCCAGACCTACAATGAGCAGTTCTTC
-	TRBJ2-7	-	TRBV10-3	CAITGDSYEQYF	TGTGCCATCACGGGAGACTCCTACGAGCAGTACTTC
-	TRBJ1-2	-	TRBV6-1	CASTLNYGYTF	TGTGCCAGCACCTTAAATTATGGCTACACCTTC
once	TRBJ2-2	-	TRBV7-9	CASSSIPGDTGELFF	TGTGCCAGCAGCTCCATCCCAGGGGACACCGGGGAGCTGTTTTTT
-	TRBJ2-1	TRBD2	TRBV10-3	CAISGREGDEQFF	TGTGCCATCAGTGGGCGGGAGGGAGATGAGCAGTTCTTC
-	TRBJ1-2	TRBD1	TRBV5-4	CASSFDRDYGYTF	TGTGCCAGCAGCTTTGACAGGGATTATGGCTACACCTTC